The 24 T cell receptor beta chains below were found in one sample sequenced in a study of T cell responses to AZD1222 COVID-19 vaccine. Assay used: immunoSEQ multiplex PCR; TCRdb lists only in-frame clones, some missing. The sample lists about 140,000 clones; roughly 90% were seen once. The sample consisted of peripheral blood, taken 28 days after the second AZD1222 dose. These receptors originate from an adult who received the AZD1222 COVID-19 vaccine.

This clone was detected only a few times. J is TRBJ1-5 and V is TRBV10-3, with D perhaps matching TRBD1 (5 bases). The CDR3 sequence is 13 residues long. V lost 6 bases, J lost 5 bases, and 11 bases lay in between. The V gene's germline CDR1 is ENHRY and CDR2 SYGVKD. CDR3 sequence reads: CAISDLGDQPQHF. The CDR3 bases are TGTGCCATCAGCGACTTGGGGGATCAGCCCCAGCATTTT.

This chain joins TRBV5-4 and TRBJ2-7; 10 bases are shared with TRBD2. The J segment lost 2 bases and the V segment lost 0 bases, leaving 5 bases of the junction unmatched. There are 16 residues in the CDR3. Germline V CDR1 and CDR2: SGHNT, YYREEE (reference sequence). Here the CDR3 reads CASSLAGSGRAYEQYF. CDR3 nucleotide sequence: TGTGCCAGCAGCTTGGCCGGGAGCGGGAGGGCCTACGAGCAGTACTTC.

The V and J genes are TRBV3-1 (or the pseudogene TRBV3-2) and TRBJ2-7; a weak D match, TRBD1 (5 bases). V was pared by 0 bases and J by 0 bases, with 15 bases between. CDR3 length equals 17 residues. Germline V gene sequence: CDR1 LGHDT, CDR2 YNNKEL (reference sequence). This CDR3 reads CASSQELNQDISYEQYV. The CDR3, as DNA: TGTGCCAGCAGCCAAGAACTAAATCAGGACATCTCCTACGAGCAGTACGTC.

This rearrangement joins TRBV6-4 to TRBJ1-2, with 8 bases identical to TRBD1. V trimming: 8 bases; J trimming: 7 bases; junction bases outside the gene matches: 12. Germline CDR1 MRHNA, CDR2 SNTAGT. The CDR3 has 14 residues. CDR3 DNA: TGTGCCAGCGTAAGACAGGGGCAGTATTGTGGCTACACCTTC. This encodes CASVRQGQYCGYTF.

The table lists this clone with a count of one. The J gene is TRBJ2-7, the V gene TRBV5-1; no reliable D call. Germline-derived CDR1 and CDR2 are SGHRS and YFSETQ. V lost 4 bases and J 7 bases, leaving 15 bases between the germline ends. The CDR3 totals 13 residues. The CDR3 DNA follows: TGCGCCAGCAGCGTAGACTGGCCCCAGGAGCAGTACGTC. It is translated as CASSVDWPQEQYV.

The J gene is TRBJ1-6, the V gene TRBV6-4, with D possibly matching TRBD1 (5 bases). Deletions cut 1 base from V and 8 bases from J, with 18 bases between. Per the germline V gene, CDR1 is MRHNA and CDR2 is SNTAGT. There are 17 residues in the CDR3. The CDR3 DNA follows: TGTGCCAGCAGTGACTTAGGGACGGCGGATACTGATTCACCCCTCCACTTT. Its protein is CASSDLGTADTDSPLHF.

This clone was detected once. The V and J genes are TRBV30 and TRBJ1-3; D gene uncertain. Germline-derived CDR1 and CDR2 are GTSNPN and SVGIG (reference sequence). V was cut by 3 bases and J by 0 bases, with 15 bases left in between. The CDR3 spans 16 residues. The CDR3 region has the DNA TGTGCCTGGAGCGAGGGATGGCAGAACTCTGGAAACACCATATATTTT. Translation: CAWSEGWQNSGNTIYF. The full variable domain, its missing parts supplied by reference TRBV30 and TRBJ1-3, is SQTIHQWPATLVQPVGSPLSLECTVEGTSNPNLYWYRQAAGRGLQLLFYSVGIGQISSEVPQNLSASRPQDRQFILSSKKLLLSDSGFYLCAWSEGWQNSGNTIYFGEGSWLTVV.

V is TRBV5-1 and J is TRBJ1-6; D is undetermined. This CDR3 is built from 16 residues. V was shortened by 1 base and J by 0 bases, with 8 bases between the two germline ends. Germline CDR1 SGHRS, CDR2 YFSETQ. In DNA, the CDR3 is TGCGCCAGCAGCTTGTTAGGCGACTCCTATAATTCACCCCTCCACTTT. Protein product: CASSLLGDSYNSPLHF.

Turning to this clone: One junction end disagrees with the germline gene, perhaps due to a read error. V is TRBV10-2 and J is TRBJ1-3, with 12 bases aligning to TRBD1. This CDR3 comprises 15 residues. CDR1 WSHSY and CDR2 SAAADI come from the germline V gene. CDR3 residues: CASSEVPGQGADLLF. In DNA form, the CDR3 reads TGCGCCAGCAGTGAAGTTCCGGGACAGGGGGCAGACCTACTTTTT.

The chain couples TRBV9 to TRBJ2-5, with D possibly being TRBD1 (6 bases). Trimming shortened V by 4 bases and J by 5 bases, and 12 bases separated the two germline ends. The CDR3 contains 13 residues. Per the germline V gene, CDR1 is SGDLS and CDR2 is YYNGEE. For the CDR3, the DNA is TGTGCCAGCAGCCCCCCAGGGGTTGAGACCCAGTACTTC. Protein product: CASSPPGVETQYF.

Only one count was recorded for this clone. The same CDR3 also results from other DNA sequences found in this sample. The chain uses TRBV5-1 and TRBJ2-1, with D perhaps being TRBD1 or TRBD2 (5 bases each). The germline V gene encodes CDR1 SGHRS and CDR2 YFSETQ. The CDR3 totals 14 residues. V dropped 0 bases and J dropped 1 base, with 5 bases sitting between them. The CDR3 region has the DNA TGCGCCAGCAGCTTGGGGGGGTCCTACAATGAGCAGTTCTTC. Residues: CASSLGGSYNEQFF.

The chain has TRBV14 and TRBJ1-4; TRBD1 might be the D (5 bases). The CDR3 spans 13 residues. The germline CDR1 and CDR2 sequences are SGHDN and FVKESK. V gave up 4 bases and J gave up 8 bases, with 11 bases separating them. CDR3 in amino acids: CASSRGSGEKLFF. The CDR3 nucleotides read TGTGCCAGCAGCCGGGGGTCGGGGGAAAAACTGTTTTTT.

This chain joins TRBV6-4 and TRBJ2-1, with 7 bases that match TRBD1. CDR1 is MRHNA and CDR2 is SNTAGT in the germline V gene. J was trimmed by 3 bases and V by 3 bases; bases with no gene match: 2. The CDR3 extends over 14 amino acids. CDR3 loop: CASSDRQGYNEQFF. The CDR3 region has the DNA TGTGCCAGCAGTGATCGACAGGGCTACAATGAGCAGTTCTTC.

This rearrangement joins TRBV11-2 to TRBJ2-1, with 7 positions matching TRBD1. V lost 4 bases and J lost 8; bases outside the gene matches: 2. Germline CDR1 and CDR2: SGHAT and FQNNGV. This CDR3 has 12 residues. CDR3 amino acids: CASSSTGDEQFF. The CDR3 nucleotides read TGTGCCAGCAGCTCAACAGGGGATGAGCAGTTCTTC.

In nucleotides, the CDR3 is TGTGCCAGCAGCTCCAGTCCGGGCCAGGGTAAACTCACTGAAGCTTTCTTT. Residues: CASSSSPGQGKLTEAFF. The V and J genes are TRBV7-9 and TRBJ1-1, with a weak D call TRBD1 (5 bases). Trimming removed 4 bases at V and 4 bases at J, with 22 bases between. There are 17 residues in the CDR3. The germline gives CDR1 SEHNR, CDR2 FQNEAQ (reference sequence).

The chain recombines TRBV11-2 with TRBJ1-1; 9 bases fit TRBD1. The length of the CDR3 is 13 residues. The germline V gene encodes CDR1 SGHAT and CDR2 FQNNGV. V lost 5 bases to trimming and J lost 12 bases; unmatched junction nucleotides: 10. In DNA form, the CDR3 reads TGTGCCAGCAGCCTTGGGACAGGGTTCAGATCTTTCTTT. Translating gives CASSLGTGFRSFF.

The chain couples TRBV28 to TRBJ1-4, with 8 bases identical to TRBD1. Germline values: CDR1 MDHEN, CDR2 SYDVKM. Trimming cost V 6 bases and J 8 bases; bases outside gene matches: 14. This CDR3 spans 16 amino acids. CDR3 DNA: TGTGCCAGCAGAAAAGAGAGACAGGGGTGGCGAGAAAAACTGTTTTTT. Amino acid sequence: CASRKERQGWREKLFF.

This clone has a single count. J is TRBJ1-2 and V is TRBV10-1, with 7 positions matching TRBD1. Germline V gene data show CDR1 as WNHNN and CDR2 as SYGVQD (reference sequence). The CDR3 extends over 13 amino acids. J was trimmed by 6 bases and V by 2 bases; bases with no gene match: 3. This CDR3 is CASSERQGDGYTF. The CDR3 nucleotides read TGCGCCAGCAGTGAGCGTCAGGGGGATGGCTACACCTTC.

The V gene is TRBV5-1, the J gene TRBJ1-3; maybe TRBD1 (6 bases). Looked up from germline, CDR1 is SGHRS and CDR2 is YFSETQ. CDR3 length: 17 amino acids. The germline V and J ends were trimmed by 4 bases and 4 bases, with 21 bases remaining between them. The CDR3 DNA reads as TGCGCCAGCAGCCAGATTGGCCCCGGGGGCGCCGGAAACACCATATATTTT. It specifies CASSQIGPGGAGNTIYF.

The rearrangement joins TRBV11-3 to TRBJ2-3; 11 positions agree with TRBD2. The germline V gene has CDR1 SGHNT and CDR2 YENEEA. This CDR3 has 17 amino acids. J gave up 4 bases and V 3 bases, and 9 bases lay outside the gene matches. The CDR3 spells CASSFFLAGGPSDTQYF. CDR3 in DNA: TGTGCCAGCAGCTTCTTTTTAGCGGGAGGGCCCTCAGATACGCAGTATTTT.

The chain recombines TRBV5-6 with TRBJ1-4; D is undetermined. CDR3 length: 16 residues. V lost 4 bases and J lost 0, with 13 bases in between. The germline V gene has CDR1 SGHDT and CDR2 YYEEEE. CDR3 sequence reads: CASSVRRTATNEKLFF. In DNA form, the CDR3 reads TGTGCCAGCAGCGTCAGGAGGACCGCAACTAATGAAAAACTGTTTTTT.

The chain has TRBV7-2 and TRBJ2-7; D is unclear. This CDR3 spans 15 amino acids. Germline V gives CDR1 SGHTA, CDR2 FQGNSA. Trimming cost V 1 base and J 4 bases, with 14 bases left between them. The CDR3 coding sequence is TGTGCCAGCAGCTTAGGGTCTAACCCCGTTTACGAGCAGTACTTC. Translating it yields CASSLGSNPVYEQYF.

The V and J genes are TRBV2 and TRBJ2-3, with 8 bases that match TRBD2. The CDR3 covers 14 residues. The ends lost 6 bases at V and 6 bases at J; junction bases unmatched: 8. Germline lookup yields CDR1 SNHLY and CDR2 FYNNEI. The CDR3 is CASSPLAAGDTQYF. CDR3 in DNA: TGTGCCAGCAGCCCACTAGCGGCGGGGGATACGCAGTATTTT.

This chain uses TRBV11-1 with TRBJ1-1, with D maybe TRBD1 (5 bases). Germline values: CDR1 SGHAT, CDR2 FQDESV (reference sequence). Trimming removed 4 bases at V and 4 bases at J, with 13 bases between. The CDR3 loop spans 14 amino acids. This CDR3 is CASSSDQGLTEAFF. The CDR3 DNA reads as TGTGCCAGCAGCTCCGACCAGGGCCTCACTGAAGCTTTCTTT.